This entry lists 23 T cell receptor beta chains sequenced from one sample in a study of CD8 T cells in Susac syndrome. RNA was extracted with the RNeasy kit, and a quantity of roughly 0.5 to 1 ug was reverse transcribed using random hexamers. Using its own MiXCR run on the immunoSEQ multiplex PCR reads, TCRdb lists one record per CDR3 protein. The sample gives over 120,000 distinct CDR3 sequences, roughly 95% of which show up once; roughly 0.083% is in the top ten. The sequencing input was CD4+ T cells from PBMCs. The receptors stem from a human donor in good health.

This clonotype occurred once. V and J are TRBV5-6 and TRBJ1-6; tentative D call: TRBD1 (5 bases). CDR1 is SGHDT, CDR2 YYEEEE, per germline. V was clipped by 4 bases and J by 13 bases, with 21 bases between them. The CDR3 extends over 15 amino acids. The CDR3 region has the DNA TGTGCCAGCAGCGGCAAGGGGCCATTTGCGGCGCCCCTCCACTTT. Residues: CASSGKGPFAAPLHF.

The V call is TRBV5-1, the J call TRBJ2-2, with D possibly matching TRBD1 (6 bases). Looked up from germline, CDR1 is SGHRS and CDR2 is YFSETQ. The CDR3 runs to 15 residues. The V and J ends lost 2 bases and 6 bases respectively, with 14 bases between them. As DNA, the CDR3 is TGCGCCAGCAGCTTCGACAGGTCCGGGGCCGGGGAGCTGTTTTTT. Its translation is CASSFDRSGAGELFF. The full variable domain, with the rest looked up from reference TRBV5-1 and TRBJ2-2, is KAGVTQTPRYLIKTRGQQVTLSCSPISGHRSVSWYQQTPGQGLQFLFEYFSETQRNKGNFPGRFSGRQFSNSRSEMNVSTLELGDSALYLCASSFDRSGAGELFFGEGSRLTVL.

The chain employs TRBV7-2 and TRBJ1-3; D uncertain. Germline V gene lookup returns CDR1 SGHTA and CDR2 FQGNSA. The germline V and J ends were trimmed by 3 bases and 4 bases, with 7 bases remaining between them. The CDR3 extends over 13 amino acids. The CDR3 nucleotides read TGTGCCAGCAGCTTCCCTCCCGGAAACACCATATATTTT. This codes for CASSFPPGNTIYF.

The chain has TRBV15 and TRBJ1-5, with a tentative D call TRBD1 (6 bases). Trimming pared 0 bases from V and 5 bases from J, leaving 11 bases between. Per germline, CDR1 LNHNV and CDR2 YYDKDF (reference sequence). The CDR3 is 15 amino acids. In nucleotides, the CDR3 is TGTGCCACCAGCAGAGAGGACAGTCGGGATCAGCCCCAGCATTTT. Translating gives CATSREDSRDQPQHF.

This clonotype has more than one count but fewer than ten. The chain employs TRBV6-5 and TRBJ1-1; D is unclear. CDR3 length equals 12 residues. Germline CDR1 MNHEY, CDR2 SVGAGI. The V end lost 8 bases, the J end lost 2 bases, and 9 bases lay between the germline ends. As DNA, the CDR3 is TGTGCCAGCCGCGAGGGAAACACTGAAGCTTTCTTT. Its protein product is CASREGNTEAFF.

The genes are TRBV11-3 and TRBJ2-1, with a possible D match to TRBD2 (6 bases). Germline CDR1 and CDR2: SGHNT and YENEEA. CDR3 length: 15 residues. Trimming pared 5 bases from V and 5 bases from J, leaving 16 bases between. CDR3: CASSPRPGGNNEQFF. The CDR3 DNA reads as TGTGCCAGCAGCCCCAGGCCCGGAGGGAACAATGAGCAGTTCTTC.

J is TRBJ1-5 and V is TRBV9; 7 nucleotides agree with TRBD1. Looked up from germline, CDR1 is SGDLS and CDR2 is YYNGEE. V dropped 5 bases and J dropped 0; count of bases not matched to a gene: 5. The CDR3 has 15 residues. The CDR3, as DNA: TGTGCCAGCAGTTCTCAGGGGGATAGCAATCAGCCCCAGCATTTT. It yields the protein CASSSQGDSNQPQHF.

This clonotype was seen a single time. The gene calls are TRBV2 and TRBJ2-2; D might be TRBD2 (7 bases). Germline assignment: CDR1 SNHLY and CDR2 FYNNEI. The CDR3 runs 14 residues. Trimming pared 7 bases from V and 3 bases from J, leaving 12 bases between. Here the CDR3 reads CASTQGRDTGELFF. The CDR3 DNA reads TGTGCCAGCACGCAGGGGAGGGACACCGGGGAGCTGTTTTTT.

The CDR3 DNA reads TGTGCCAGCAGCACTGGAGGGACGGGAAAAGAGACCCAGTACTTC. Residues: CASSTGGTGKETQYF. V is TRBV4-2 and J is TRBJ2-5; possible D gene TRBD2, 6 bases. The germline V and J ends were trimmed by 5 bases and 3 bases, with 16 bases remaining between them. Per the germline V gene, CDR1 is LGHNA and CDR2 is YNFKEQ. The CDR3 sequence is 15 residues long.

On this clonotype: A junction boundary mismatches the germline segment, possibly from a read error. This rearrangement joins TRBV11-2 to TRBJ2-4; TRBD2 might be the D (5 bases). There are 11 residues in the CDR3. Germline CDR1 and CDR2: SGHAT and FQNNGV. The CDR3 is CASSDRGRSNF. The CDR3 DNA reads as TGTGCCAGCAGCGACCGAGGGCGGAGTAACTTC.

V and J are TRBV29-1 and TRBJ1-2; no reliable D call. Germline V gives CDR1 SQVTM, CDR2 ANQGSEA. The length of the CDR3 is 11 residues. Trimming removed 4 bases from V and 8 bases from J, with 11 bases in between. The CDR3 DNA reads as TGCAGCGTTGTGGTAATGAAGGGCTACACCTTC. It specifies CSVVVMKGYTF.

The chain links TRBV6-1 to TRBJ1-4; no definite D call. In germline, CDR1 is MNHNS, CDR2 SASEGT. CDR3 length: 13 residues. Trimming stripped 8 bases from V and 7 bases from J, with 14 bases between. CDR3 nucleotides: TGTGCCAGCCTCACTATGGAGGGTGAAAAACTGTTTTTT. Translation gives CASLTMEGEKLFF.

The chain joins TRBV20-1 to TRBJ2-1; 8 positions agree with TRBD2. After removal of 2 bases from V and 6 bases from J, the junction contained 9 bases not matched to a gene. This CDR3 has 15 residues. The germline CDR1 and CDR2 sequences are DFQATT and SNEGSKA (reference sequence). As DNA, the CDR3 is TGCAGTGCTAGAAGTCTAGCGGGTATTATCAATGAGCAGTTCTTC. Encoded protein: CSARSLAGIINEQFF.

The chain joins TRBV5-6 to TRBJ2-7, with 8 bases fitting TRBD1. After removal of 7 bases from V and 6 bases from J, the junction contained 3 bases not matched to a gene. The CDR3 has 11 residues. Germline CDR1 reads SGHDT; CDR2 reads YYEEEE. The CDR3 protein is CASGQGFEQYF. The CDR3 nucleotides read TGTGCCAGCGGACAGGGATTCGAGCAGTACTTC.

J is TRBJ2-7 and V is TRBV27; TRBD1 might be the D (8 bases). Germline V lookup: CDR1 MNHEY, CDR2 SMNVEV (reference sequence). The CDR3 extends over 19 amino acids. The germline V and J ends were trimmed by 5 bases and 3 bases, with 29 bases remaining between them. The chain's CDR3 is CASSGPDRGGRAGIYEQYF. In DNA, the CDR3 is TGTGCCAGCAGTGGACCAGACAGGGGCGGGAGAGCGGGGATCTACGAGCAGTACTTC.

The rearrangement uses TRBV9 and TRBJ1-1; D not certain. CDR3 length equals 14 residues. V shed 0 bases and J shed 6 bases, with 12 bases lying between them. Germline V gene data show CDR1 as SGDLS and CDR2 as YYNGEE. The DNA for the CDR3 is TGTGCCAGCAGCGTAGTTACAGTCGGAGCTGAAGCTTTCTTT. Protein sequence: CASSVVTVGAEAFF. The whole variable domain, filled in from reference TRBV9 and TRBJ1-1, reads DSGVTQTPKHLITATGQRVTLRCSPRSGDLSVYWYQQSLDQGLQFLIQYYNGEERAKGNILERFSAQQFPDLHSELNLSSLELGDSALYFCASSVVTVGAEAFFGQGTRLTVV.

V gene TRBV6-1 combines with J gene TRBJ2-2, with D hard to call. CDR3 size: 12 residues. V was cut by 6 bases and J by 5 bases, with 7 bases left in between. CDR1 and CDR2 from the germline V gene are MNHNS and SASEGT. CDR3 nucleotides: TGTGCCAGCAGATCCTGGACCGGGGAGCTGTTTTTT. It is translated as CASRSWTGELFF.

Here the CDR3 reads CSARDFVSSYNEQFF. CDR3 bases: TGCAGTGCTAGAGACTTCGTCAGCTCCTACAATGAGCAGTTCTTC. The V and J genes are TRBV20-1 and TRBJ2-1; D gene uncertain. The CDR3 is made up of 15 amino acids. Germline V gene sequence: CDR1 DFQATT, CDR2 SNEGSKA (reference sequence). V was clipped by 0 bases and J by 0 bases, with 9 bases between them.

The chain couples TRBV6-1 to TRBJ2-7, with TRBD2 matching over 9 bases. Trimming took 5 bases from V and 2 from J; bases not matched to a gene: 4. The CDR3 runs 14 residues. CDR1 is MNHNS and CDR2 is SASEGT in the germline V gene. The CDR3 DNA reads as TGTGCCAGCAGTATAGCGGGAGCGACCTACGAGCAGTACTTC. Translated: CASSIAGATYEQYF.

The V call is TRBV6-2 or TRBV6-3, the J call TRBJ2-6; either TRBD1 or TRBD2 may supply D (5 bases each). This CDR3 region has 15 residues. Trimming took off 2 bases at V and 2 bases at J, with 7 bases between the two ends. Germline CDR1 MNHEY, CDR2 SVGEGT. The CDR3 bases are TGTGCCAGCAGTTACCGGGGACCTGGGGCCAACGTCCTGACTTTC. Protein sequence: CASSYRGPGANVLTF.

The chain combines TRBV20-1 with TRBJ2-5, with D perhaps TRBD2 (6 bases). Germline values: CDR1 DFQATT, CDR2 SNEGSKA (reference sequence). The CDR3 is 14 residues long. The V gene lost 3 bases and the J gene lost 1 base, with 12 bases spanning the gap. CDR3 nucleotide sequence: TGCAGTGCTAGGCAATTAGCGGTCCAAGAGACCCAGTACTTC. Translating gives CSARQLAVQETQYF.

The chain combines TRBV18 with TRBJ2-7; D unresolved. V was shortened by 3 bases and J by 3 bases, with 18 bases between the two germline ends. CDR3 length: 16 amino acids. Germline CDR1 and CDR2: KGHSH and LQKENI. CDR3 DNA sequence: TGTGCCAGCTCACCGAATGGGCCCGGTAGTGGCTACGAGCAGTACTTC. The encoded protein is CASSPNGPGSGYEQYF.

The chain employs TRBV29-1 and TRBJ2-1, with 8 positions matching TRBD2. Trimming took 7 bases from V and 7 from J; bases not matched to a gene: 6. CDR1 and CDR2 (germline): SQVTM, ANQGSEA. The CDR3 is made up of 12 amino acids. The CDR3, as DNA: TGCAGCGCCCGGGGGGGAGGGAATGAGCAGTTCTTC. Amino acids: CSARGGGNEQFF.